The clone carrying this TCR beta chain appeared many times. The sample is drawn from a study of blood T cells in healthy people across ages. A second PCR of 7 to 11 cycles used a sample-barcoded 5' primer and a J-beta primer mix. The authors tagged each cDNA molecule using a template-switch adaptor with 12 random nucleotides. TCRdb reanalysed the 5' RACE reads using MiXCR and keeps one entry per CDR3 protein. The table shows 790,000 or so distinct CDR3 sequences, with 56% occurring only once. The germline V gene has CDR1 SGHRS and CDR2 YFSETQ. This CDR3 has 14 amino acids. V gave up 3 bases and J gave up 7 bases, with 16 bases separating them.

The chain combines TRBV5-1 with TRBJ1-2, with D uncertain. The receptor was isolated from a man aged 40-55 years in good health. What was sequenced was blood. The CDR3 here is CASSYQDTSTGYTF. CDR3 nucleotide sequence: TGCGCCAGCAGCTATCAAGATACTTCGACTGGCTACACCTTC.